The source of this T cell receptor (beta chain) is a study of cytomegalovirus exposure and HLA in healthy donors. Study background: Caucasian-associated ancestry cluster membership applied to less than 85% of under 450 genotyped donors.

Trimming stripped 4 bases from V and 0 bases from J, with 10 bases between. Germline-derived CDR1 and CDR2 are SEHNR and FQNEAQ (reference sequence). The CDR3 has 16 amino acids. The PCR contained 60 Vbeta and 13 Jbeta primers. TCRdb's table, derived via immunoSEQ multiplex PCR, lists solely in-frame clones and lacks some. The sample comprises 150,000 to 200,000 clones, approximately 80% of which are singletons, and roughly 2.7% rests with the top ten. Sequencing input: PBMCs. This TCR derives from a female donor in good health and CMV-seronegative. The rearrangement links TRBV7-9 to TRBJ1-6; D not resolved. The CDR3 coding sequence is TGTGCCAGCAGCTCCCTTCTGAGCTCCTATAATTCACCCCTCCACTTT. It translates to CASSSLLSSYNSPLHF.